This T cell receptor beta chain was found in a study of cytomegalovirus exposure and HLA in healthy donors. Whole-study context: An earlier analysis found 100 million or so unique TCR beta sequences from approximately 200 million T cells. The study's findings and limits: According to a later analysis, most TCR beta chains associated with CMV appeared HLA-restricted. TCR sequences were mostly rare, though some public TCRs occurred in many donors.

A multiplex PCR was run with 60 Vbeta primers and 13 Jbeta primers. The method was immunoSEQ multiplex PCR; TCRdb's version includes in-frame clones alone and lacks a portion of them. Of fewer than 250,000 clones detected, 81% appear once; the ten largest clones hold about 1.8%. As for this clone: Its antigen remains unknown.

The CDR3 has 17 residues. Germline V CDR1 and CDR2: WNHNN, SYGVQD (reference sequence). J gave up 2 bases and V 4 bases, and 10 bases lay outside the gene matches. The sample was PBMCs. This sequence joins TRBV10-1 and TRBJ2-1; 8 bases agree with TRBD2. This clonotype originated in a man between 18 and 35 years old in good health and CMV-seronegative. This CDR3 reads CASSVAGLACPYNEQFF. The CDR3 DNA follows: TGCGCCAGCAGTGTGGCTGGACTAGCCTGTCCCTACAATGAGCAGTTCTTC.